Following are 29 T cell receptor beta chains from one sample sequenced in a study of blood T cell repertoires in COVID-19. Here immunoSEQ multiplex PCR was the method, and the copy in TCRdb shows in-frame clones only, minus some. The table has some 130,000 clones, around 83% seen once; the top ten hold 4.3%. The source material was peripheral blood. These receptors were taken from a human donor in a cohort sampled during active COVID-19.

The chain employs TRBV30 and TRBJ2-5; TRBD2 matches 12 bases. CDR1 is GTSNPN and CDR2 is SVGIG in the germline V gene (reference sequence). This CDR3 contains 14 residues. Trimming took 0 bases from V and 5 from J; bases not matched to a gene: 1. The CDR3 protein is CAWSVLAGGETQYF. The CDR3 DNA sequence: TGTGCCTGGAGTGTACTAGCGGGAGGCGAGACCCAGTACTTC.

The chain uses TRBV5-6 and TRBJ1-6; maybe TRBD1 (6 bases). The ends were cut back, 4 bases at V and 11 bases at J, with 19 bases in the middle. The CDR3 spans 15 residues. CDR1 and CDR2 (germline): SGHDT, YYEEEE. In DNA, the CDR3 is TGTGCCAGCAGCGAGGACCCAAATACAGGGACACCCCTCCACTTT. Residues: CASSEDPNTGTPLHF.

This chain uses TRBV28 with TRBJ1-1; D is uncertain. V lost 3 bases and J 1 base, leaving 9 bases between the germline ends. From germline, CDR1 is MDHEN and CDR2 SYDVKM. The CDR3 sequence is 14 residues long. CDR3 protein: CASSLEGQNTEAFF. In nucleotides, the CDR3 is TGTGCCAGCAGTTTGGAGGGCCAGAACACTGAAGCTTTCTTT.

This clone occurred a few times. V and J are TRBV4-1 and TRBJ2-1; 9 bases line up with TRBD1. The V gene's germline CDR1 is MGHRA and CDR2 YSYEKL. With V trimmed by 0 bases and J by 7 bases, 4 bases remained unmatched. This CDR3 is built from 15 residues. CDR3 sequence: CASSQDGQGRNEQFF. CDR3 DNA sequence: TGCGCCAGCAGCCAAGACGGACAGGGGAGGAATGAGCAGTTCTTC.

This clone is termed medium-sized. The chain recombines TRBV4-3 with TRBJ2-3; D may be TRBD2 (5 bases). The CDR3 covers 15 residues. V was pared by 4 bases and J by 6 bases, with 17 bases between. Germline assignment: CDR1 LGHNA and CDR2 YSLEER. This chain's CDR3 is CASSPAEDFGDTQYF. The CDR3 DNA sequence: TGCGCCAGCAGCCCGGCAGAGGACTTTGGGGATACGCAGTATTTT.

The chain joins TRBV5-1 to TRBJ1-6, with D maybe TRBD1 (5 bases). This CDR3 has 16 residues. Germline-derived CDR1 and CDR2 are SGHRS and YFSETQ. V was pared by 4 bases and J by 10 bases, with 21 bases between. DNA of the CDR3: TGCGCCAGCAGCCTCCTGATAGGGACGGGAGGCTCACCCCTCCACTTT. Its protein is CASSLLIGTGGSPLHF.

The chain combines TRBV5-1 with TRBJ1-3; 9 positions match TRBD1. Germline V gives CDR1 SGHRS, CDR2 YFSETQ. V lost 0 bases and J lost 3; bases outside the gene matches: 7. This CDR3 has 17 residues. The CDR3 DNA follows: TGCGCCAGCAGCTTGGGGACCGGGACAGGGTTTGGAAACACCATATATTTT. Translating it yields CASSLGTGTGFGNTIYF.

This chain joins TRBV4-2 and TRBJ1-1; weak D call: TRBD1 (5 bases). Per germline, CDR1 LGHNA and CDR2 YNFKEQ. CDR3 length equals 16 residues. V was shortened by 1 base and J by 5 bases, with 17 bases between the two germline ends. The CDR3 nucleotides are TGTGCCAGCAGCCAAGGTCTAGGGGCTCAGGAGACTGAAGCTTTCTTT. Its translation is CASSQGLGAQETEAFF.

The chain links TRBV24-1 to TRBJ2-2; D may be TRBD1 (6 bases). Germline V CDR1 and CDR2: KGHDR, SFDVKD. The germline V and J ends were trimmed by 4 bases and 4 bases, with 15 bases remaining between them. This CDR3 comprises 16 residues. CDR3 protein: CATSDPRRGATGELFF. As DNA, the CDR3 is TGTGCCACCAGTGACCCCCGCAGGGGAGCCACCGGGGAGCTGTTTTTT.

The chain links TRBV29-1 to TRBJ1-1; 10 positions agree with TRBD1. CDR1 is SQVTM and CDR2 is ANQGSEA in the germline V gene. This CDR3 has 14 residues. The junction had 6 bases not matched to a gene; V was cut back by 3 bases and J by 5 bases. CDR3 loop: CSVERTGGRTEAFF. The CDR3, as DNA: TGCAGCGTTGAGCGGACAGGGGGGAGAACTGAAGCTTTCTTT. The whole variable domain, filled in from reference TRBV29-1 and TRBJ1-1, reads SAVISQKPSRDICQRGTSLTIQCQVDSQVTMMFWYRQQPGQSLTLIATANQGSEATYESGFVIDKFPISRPNLTFSTLTVSNMSPEDSSIYLCSVERTGGRTEAFFGQGTRLTVV.

The CDR3 region is CASSNRAGEQFF. The CDR3 bases are TGTGCCAGCAGCAACCGAGCGGGAGAGCAGTTCTTC. This rearrangement joins TRBV5-4 to TRBJ2-1; 7 bases map to TRBD2. The CDR3 is 12 residues long. J lost 10 bases, V lost 4 bases, and 5 bases had no gene match. Germline V gene lookup returns CDR1 SGHNT and CDR2 YYREEE (reference sequence). Using reference TRBV5-4 and TRBJ2-1 for the parts outside the CDR3, the full variable domain is ETGVTQSPTHLIKTRGQQVTLRCSSQSGHNTVSWYQQALGQGPQFIFQYYREEENGRGNFPPRFSGLQFPNYSSELNVNALELDDSALYLCASSNRAGEQFFGPGTRLTVL.

The chain joins TRBV6-2 or TRBV6-3 to TRBJ2-7, with TRBD2 matching 13 bases. Germline CDR1 MNHEY, CDR2 SVGEGT. The CDR3 covers 17 residues. V shed 5 bases, J shed 0 bases, and the junction held 7 bases outside the gene matches. CDR3 amino acids: CASSNPGLAGSSYEQYV. The DNA of the CDR3 is TGTGCCAGCAGTAATCCGGGACTAGCGGGGAGCTCCTACGAGCAGTACGTC.

This clone was seen more than once but under ten times. The chain links TRBV6-6 to TRBJ1-2; TRBD1 is a possible D gene (5 bases). Trimming removed 2 bases at V and 8 bases at J, with 12 bases between. The CDR3 has 13 amino acids. Looked up from germline, CDR1 is MNHNY and CDR2 is SVGAGI (reference sequence). Written as DNA, the CDR3 is TGTGCCAGCAGTTACCTGGGGGGAGGAGGCTACACCTTC. This encodes CASSYLGGGGYTF.

V usage is TRBV19 and J usage is TRBJ1-5; D gene unclear. This CDR3 is built from 13 residues. The germline CDR1 and CDR2 sequences are LNHDA and SQIVND (reference sequence). Trimming took off 5 bases at V and 6 bases at J, with 11 bases between the two ends. CDR3: CASSLQTGQPQHF. Here the CDR3 DNA reads TGTGCCAGTAGTCTCCAGACTGGTCAGCCCCAGCATTTT.

This clone was seen once. The sample contains more than one DNA sequence encoding this CDR3. This chain joins TRBV12-3 or TRBV12-4 and TRBJ1-2; D gene uncertain. V lost 6 bases and J 8 bases, leaving 10 bases between the germline ends. This CDR3 is built from 11 residues. CDR3 bases: TGTGCCAGCAGCCGCGGGTTAGGCTACACCTTC. Amino acids: CASSRGLGYTF.

The rearrangement joins TRBV3-1 (or the pseudogene TRBV3-2) to TRBJ1-5; unclear D gene. Germline loops: CDR1 LGHDT, CDR2 YNNKEL (reference sequence). This CDR3 contains 14 residues. V shed 4 bases and J shed 4 bases, with 11 bases lying between them. The CDR3 coding sequence is TGTGCCAGCAGCCTCCGGGTGGTGAATCAGCCCCAGCATTTT. It specifies CASSLRVVNQPQHF.

The V gene is TRBV6-5, the J gene TRBJ2-3; TRBD2 is a possible D gene (7 bases). Trimming took off 6 bases at V and 6 bases at J, with 13 bases between the two ends. The germline CDR1 and CDR2 sequences are MNHEY and SVGAGI. The length of the CDR3 is 13 residues. The CDR3 reads CASRGGGSDTQYF. DNA of the CDR3: TGTGCCAGCAGGGGAGGGGGGTCGGATACGCAGTATTTT.

The chain employs TRBV11-3 and TRBJ2-2; maybe TRBD2 (6 bases). Trimming stripped 5 bases from V and 6 bases from J, with 19 bases between. The CDR3 is 16 residues long. Germline values: CDR1 SGHNT, CDR2 YENEEA. CDR3 sequence: CASSPGGARRAGELFF. The CDR3 nucleotides are TGTGCCAGCAGCCCGGGCGGGGCAAGAAGGGCCGGGGAGCTGTTTTTT.

CDR3 nucleotides: TGTGCCAGTAGTATAGATCCTAGGGTCAGGGAACAGTTCTTC. Translation gives CASSIDPRVREQFF. V gene TRBV19 combines with J gene TRBJ2-1; D perhaps matches TRBD1 (5 bases). V lost 0 bases and J 13 bases, leaving 16 bases between the germline ends. The V gene's germline CDR1 is LNHDA and CDR2 SQIVND (reference sequence). This CDR3 contains 14 residues.

The V gene is TRBV18, the J gene TRBJ1-1, with 9 positions matching TRBD1. This CDR3 contains 12 residues. Germline V lookup: CDR1 KGHSH, CDR2 LQKENI. V shed 3 bases, J shed 10 bases, and the junction held 3 bases outside the gene matches. CDR3 amino acids: CASSPTGGRAFF. The CDR3 DNA reads TGTGCCAGCTCACCCACAGGGGGCCGAGCTTTCTTT.

This rearrangement joins TRBV15 to TRBJ1-2; D is ambiguous. CDR3 length equals 14 residues. Trimming removed 3 bases from V and 8 bases from J, with 16 bases in between. Looked up from germline, CDR1 is LNHNV and CDR2 is YYDKDF (reference sequence). CDR3 in amino acids: CATSSPGALRGYTF. The CDR3 region has the DNA TGTGCCACCAGCAGCCCGGGAGCTTTGAGGGGCTACACCTTC.

In the case of this clone: Distinct nucleotide sequences in the sample also encode this CDR3. The V gene is TRBV5-4, the J gene TRBJ1-2; D remains unclear. Trimming stripped 0 bases from V and 2 bases from J, with 5 bases between. The CDR3 totals 13 residues. The germline CDR1 and CDR2 sequences are SGHNT and YYREEE (reference sequence). The CDR3 DNA sequence: TGTGCCAGCAGCTTGGACTCGAACTATGGCTACACCTTC. It is translated as CASSLDSNYGYTF.

CDR3 amino acids: CASSLVGGDEQFF. CDR3 coding DNA: TGTGCCAGCAGCTTGGTAGGGGGGGATGAGCAGTTCTTC. This chain uses TRBV5-4 with TRBJ2-1; TRBD2 is a possible D gene (7 bases). Trimming cost V 0 bases and J 8 bases, with 9 bases left between them. The CDR3 is 13 residues long. Germline V lookup: CDR1 SGHNT, CDR2 YYREEE (reference sequence).

The chain uses TRBV5-4 and TRBJ1-3; D is perhaps TRBD1 (5 bases). V was cut by 0 bases and J by 0 bases, with 7 bases left in between. The CDR3 contains 15 residues. Germline CDR1 and CDR2: SGHNT and YYREEE (reference sequence). The CDR3 here is CASSLVQGSGNTIYF. DNA for the CDR3: TGTGCCAGCAGCTTGGTCCAGGGCTCTGGAAACACCATATATTTT.

The CDR3 DNA reads TGTGCCAGCAGTTTGGCAGAGGGCGAGCAGTACGTC. Protein sequence: CASSLAEGEQYV. The genes are TRBV12-3 or TRBV12-4 and TRBJ2-7; possible D gene TRBD2, 5 bases. V lost 3 bases, J lost 6 bases, and 9 bases lay in between. The CDR3 has 12 residues.

DNA for the CDR3: TGTGCCAGCAGCTCCGACATTGAAGCTTTCTTT. Translating it yields CASSSDIEAFF. This rearrangement joins TRBV5-6 to TRBJ1-1; D not certain. Germline V lookup: CDR1 SGHDT, CDR2 YYEEEE. The CDR3 has 11 amino acids. The germline V and J ends were trimmed by 3 bases and 7 bases, with 7 bases remaining between them.

The rearrangement joins TRBV19 to TRBJ2-1; 12 bases align to TRBD1. From germline, CDR1 is LNHDA and CDR2 SQIVND (reference sequence). The ends lost 6 bases at V and 1 base at J; junction bases unmatched: 4. The CDR3 totals 16 residues. For the CDR3, the DNA is TGTGCCAGTAGAGGGACAGGGGGCGCGTCCTACAATGAGCAGTTCTTC. This codes for CASRGTGGASYNEQFF. Based on the CDR3 plus reference TRBV19 and TRBJ2-1, the full variable domain is DGGITQSPKYLFRKEGQNVTLSCEQNLNHDAMYWYRQDPGQGLRLIYYSQIVNDFQKGDIAEGYSVSREKKESFPLTVTSAQKNPTAFYLCASRGTGGASYNEQFFGPGTRLTVL.

A note on this clone: One end of the junction does not line up with germline, which may come from a read error. The genes are TRBV7-8 and TRBJ1-2; D unclear. This CDR3 is built from 9 residues. Germline V gene lookup returns CDR1 SGHVS and CDR2 FQNEAQ. CDR3 DNA: TGTGCCAGCGGCACTGAGGGCCACTTC. This translates into CASGTEGHF. Together with reference TRBV7-8 and TRBJ1-2, the CDR3 gives the full variable domain: GAGVSQSPRYKVAKRGQDVALRCDPISGHVSLFWYQQALGQGPEFLTYFQNEAQLDKSGLPSDRFFAERPEGSVSTLKIQRTQQEDSAVYLCASGTEGHFGSGTRLTVV.

This chain uses TRBV19 with TRBJ1-5; TRBD1 might be the D (6 bases). The CDR3 length is 14 residues. V dropped 6 bases and J dropped 7 bases, with 16 bases sitting between them. Germline assignment: CDR1 LNHDA and CDR2 SQIVND (reference sequence). The CDR3 DNA follows: TGTGCCAGTAGCCAACAGGGTTCGGGACAGCCCCAGCATTTT. Residues: CASSQQGSGQPQHF. The variable domain in full, with the rest retrieved from reference TRBV19 and TRBJ1-5, is DGGITQSPKYLFRKEGQNVTLSCEQNLNHDAMYWYRQDPGQGLRLIYYSQIVNDFQKGDIAEGYSVSREKKESFPLTVTSAQKNPTAFYLCASSQQGSGQPQHFGDGTRLSIL.